This entry concerns a single TCR beta chain. What it recognizes is unknown. The CDR3 runs to 14 residues. The germline CDR1 and CDR2 sequences are LGHDT and YNNKEL (reference sequence). V lost 4 bases and J 6 bases, leaving 15 bases between the germline ends. TCRdb recomputed calls from the reads with MiXCR, one row per CDR3 protein. The data contain 200,000 or so distinct CDR3 sequences, approximately 19% of them singletons. The record originates from a study of T cell repertoires in cytomegalovirus infection. In the study overall: CMV infection and matching HLA type were both indicated by public TCR beta signatures. Overall study findings and caveats: Clonotypes of TCR beta that were HLA-C-restricted and CMV-specific dominated the ex vivo response. Carriers of CMV plus the relevant HLA were identified by cumulative public TCR beta family frequency.

This sequence joins TRBV3-1 and TRBJ1-1, with D possibly being TRBD1 (6 bases). This TCR came from a human donor in good health (CMV status not recorded). Some clones in this sample may be carry-over from other donors' samples. The specimen was PBMCs. The CDR3 sequence: CASSPSPQGSEAFF. CDR3 nucleotides: TGTGCCAGCAGCCCCTCCCCACAGGGTTCTGAAGCTTTCTTT.